Below, 27 T cell receptor beta chains from the same sample are listed, as sequenced in a study of OX40 agonist ivuxolimab in advanced cancers. Sequencing used immunoSEQ multiplex PCR; TCRdb keeps in-frame clones, though not all of them. The repertoire holds some 75,000 clones, with roughly 87% as singletons. The sample here was CD4+ or CD8+ T cells sorted from blood, taken in a trial of the OX40 agonist ivuxolimab. These receptors were collected from an adult with an advanced solid tumor such as melanoma, head and neck, liver or kidney cancer.

V gene TRBV25-1 combines with J gene TRBJ1-1; TRBD1 agrees at 7 bases. Germline CDR1 reads MGHDK; CDR2 reads SYGVNS. The CDR3 has 15 residues. V was clipped by 4 bases and J by 3 bases; unmatched bases: 8. The CDR3 nucleotides are TGTGCCAGCAGTGCAAGACAGGGAGGGTACACTGAAGCTTTCTTT. Its translation is CASSARQGGYTEAFF.

The chain joins TRBV30 to TRBJ2-2; tentative D call: TRBD1 (5 bases). V gave up 0 bases and J gave up 8 bases, with 22 bases separating them. The CDR3 has 17 amino acids. Germline loops: CDR1 GTSNPN, CDR2 SVGIG (reference sequence). In DNA form, the CDR3 reads TGTGCCTGGAGTGTACTTACCCTCCGGACATTGGGGGGGGAGCTGTTTTTT. Its translation is CAWSVLTLRTLGGELFF. The full variable domain, rest sourced from reference TRBV30 and TRBJ2-2, is SQTIHQWPATLVQPVGSPLSLECTVEGTSNPNLYWYRQAAGRGLQLLFYSVGIGQISSEVPQNLSASRPQDRQFILSSKKLLLSDSGFYLCAWSVLTLRTLGGELFFGEGSRLTVL.

A few counts support this clone. The sample holds other DNA sequences that translate to the same CDR3. V and J are TRBV30 and TRBJ2-2; tentatively, D is TRBD1 (6 bases). CDR3 length: 15 residues. Between the trimmed V and J ends, which lost 8 bases and 5 bases, there was a span of 21 bases. Germline assignment: CDR1 GTSNPN and CDR2 SVGIG (reference sequence). CDR3 DNA: TGTGCCCGGGGTCGAGGGGGAGTATGGACCGGGGAGCTGTTTTTT. This encodes CARGRGGVWTGELFF.

The CDR3 DNA reads TGTGCCAGCAGTCTCAAACAGGGATACACTGAAGCTTTCTTT. It codes for CASSLKQGYTEAFF. The chain uses TRBV27 and TRBJ1-1; maybe TRBD1 (6 bases). Germline V gene data show CDR1 as MNHEY and CDR2 as SMNVEV (reference sequence). The CDR3 is made up of 14 amino acids. The V end lost 5 bases, the J end lost 3 bases, and 13 bases lay between the germline ends.

This clone has only a few counts. V usage is TRBV11-3 and J usage is TRBJ2-3; 12 bases align to TRBD2. CDR1 SGHNT and CDR2 YENEEA come from the germline V gene. Trimming removed 4 bases from V and 4 bases from J; junction bases left unmatched: 9. The CDR3 contains 17 residues. As DNA, the CDR3 is TGTGCCAGCAGCTCGACTCCGACTAGCGGGGGTGCAGATACGCAGTATTTT. It encodes CASSSTPTSGGADTQYF.

This sequence joins TRBV11-2 and TRBJ2-5; TRBD1 agrees at 10 bases. V shed 5 bases and J 5 bases; nucleotides not matched to a gene: 11. CDR3 length: 16 amino acids. Germline lookup yields CDR1 SGHAT and CDR2 FQNNGV. The CDR3 sequence is CASSRPGQGYVETQYF. The DNA of the CDR3 is TGTGCCAGCAGCAGACCGGGACAGGGGTATGTGGAGACCCAGTACTTC. The full variable domain, with the rest looked up from reference TRBV11-2 and TRBJ2-5, is EAGVAQSPRYKIIEKRQSVAFWCNPISGHATLYWYQQILGQGPKLLIQFQNNGVVDDSQLPKDRFSAERLKGVDSTLKIQPAKLEDSAVYLCASSRPGQGYVETQYFGPGTRLLVL.

The chain has TRBV6-5 and TRBJ1-3; 8 nucleotides agree with TRBD1. Losses at the gene ends were 5 bases for V and 2 bases for J; bases not matched to a gene: 5. The CDR3 spans 15 residues. Germline V CDR1 and CDR2: MNHEY, SVGAGI. Written as DNA, the CDR3 is TGTGCCAGCAGTCGACAGGGGTTAACTGGAAACACCATATATTTT. It yields the protein CASSRQGLTGNTIYF.

The chain employs TRBV2 and TRBJ1-3, with TRBD1 as a possible D gene (5 bases). Looked up from germline, CDR1 is SNHLY and CDR2 is FYNNEI. V lost 5 bases, J lost 0 bases, and 11 bases lay in between. This CDR3 has 15 amino acids. CDR3 DNA: TGTGCCAGCAGTCCTGGGGGGGGCTCTGGAAACACCATATATTTT. It yields the protein CASSPGGGSGNTIYF.

V and J are TRBV7-2 and TRBJ2-7; D call uncertain. The CDR3 length is 12 residues. V gave up 0 bases and J gave up 4 bases, with 4 bases separating them. Looked up from germline, CDR1 is SGHTA and CDR2 is FQGNSA. Here the CDR3 DNA reads TGTGCCAGCAGCTTAGCGCTGTACGAGCAGTACTTC. This encodes CASSLALYEQYF. Based on the CDR3 plus reference TRBV7-2 and TRBJ2-7, the full variable domain is GAGVSQSPSNKVTEKGKDVELRCDPISGHTALYWYRQSLGQGLEFLIYFQGNSAPDKSGLPSDRFSAERTGGSVSTLTIQRTQQEDSAVYLCASSLALYEQYFGPGTRLTVT.

V and J are TRBV6-6 and TRBJ1-2; D remains unclear. Trimming removed 2 bases at V and 0 bases at J, with 7 bases between. Germline V gene lookup returns CDR1 MNHNY and CDR2 SVGAGI (reference sequence). The CDR3 is made up of 14 amino acids. CDR3 sequence: CASSYPAANYGYTF. CDR3 bases: TGTGCCAGCAGTTACCCGGCGGCTAACTATGGCTACACCTTC.

The chain combines TRBV6-5 with TRBJ1-1, with D hard to call. The CDR3 is 15 residues long. Trimming took 2 bases from V and 1 from J, leaving 11 bases between them. CDR1 MNHEY and CDR2 SVGAGI come from the germline V gene. The CDR3 region is CASSYVSQRNTEAFF. Written as DNA, the CDR3 is TGTGCCAGCAGTTACGTTTCACAGAGGAACACTGAAGCTTTCTTT.

V usage is TRBV4-3 and J usage is TRBJ2-1; TRBD1 is a possible D gene (6 bases). CDR1 is LGHNA and CDR2 is YSLEER in the germline V gene. CDR3 length: 13 amino acids. Trimming shortened V by 0 bases and J by 15 bases, and 15 bases separated the two germline ends. CDR3: CASSQDPDRARFF. In DNA, the CDR3 is TGCGCCAGCAGCCAAGACCCGGACAGAGCACGGTTCTTC.

On this clone itself: Other DNA sequences of this sample code for an identical CDR3. This chain uses TRBV15 with TRBJ1-5; D uncertain. The V gene's germline CDR1 is LNHNV and CDR2 YYDKDF (reference sequence). The CDR3 runs to 15 residues. Between the trimmed V and J ends, which lost 3 bases and 0 bases, there was a span of 9 bases. The CDR3 coding sequence is TGTGCCACCAGCAGGGATCCCGGTAGCAATCAGCCCCAGCATTTT. It translates to CATSRDPGSNQPQHF.

The chain recombines TRBV7-2 with TRBJ2-3; a weak D match, TRBD2 (5 bases). Germline CDR1 is SGHTA and CDR2 is FQGNSA. The ends were cut back, 8 bases at V and 6 bases at J, with 15 bases in the middle. The CDR3 contains 13 residues. CDR3 in amino acids: CASRGPSGDTQYF. CDR3 nucleotides: TGTGCCAGCCGAGGGCCCTCGGGCGATACGCAGTATTTT. The full variable domain, rest sourced from reference TRBV7-2 and TRBJ2-3, is GAGVSQSPSNKVTEKGKDVELRCDPISGHTALYWYRQSLGQGLEFLIYFQGNSAPDKSGLPSDRFSAERTGGSVSTLTIQRTQQEDSAVYLCASRGPSGDTQYFGPGTRLTVL.

The chain is built from TRBV5-1 and TRBJ2-3; TRBD2 matches at 14 bases. Germline CDR1 and CDR2: SGHRS and YFSETQ. This CDR3 comprises 19 residues. V shed 6 bases and J 0 bases; nucleotides not matched to a gene: 12. CDR3 sequence: CASTKQGLAGAGSTDTQYF. The CDR3 DNA sequence: TGCGCCAGCACCAAACAGGGACTAGCGGGGGCCGGGAGCACAGATACGCAGTATTTT.

The J gene is TRBJ2-2, the V gene TRBV5-1; perhaps D is TRBD1 or TRBD2 (5 bases each). The CDR3 runs 12 residues. Germline CDR1 is SGHRS and CDR2 is YFSETQ. V lost 4 bases to trimming and J lost 8 bases, with 9 bases between them. In DNA, the CDR3 is TGCGCCAGCAGCGTGAGGGGAGGGGAGCTGTTTTTT. It yields the protein CASSVRGGELFF.

This chain links TRBV15 with TRBJ1-2; 8 bases are a match to TRBD1. Per the germline V gene, CDR1 is LNHNV and CDR2 is YYDKDF (reference sequence). V was clipped by 5 bases and J by 5 bases; unmatched bases: 10. The CDR3 extends over 15 amino acids. As DNA, the CDR3 is TGTGCCACCAGCGCTCCGGGACAGGCATTATATGGCTACACCTTC. This translates into CATSAPGQALYGYTF.

The chain links TRBV2 to TRBJ1-1, with 8 bases fitting TRBD1. After removal of 5 bases from V and 4 bases from J, the junction contained 9 bases not matched to a gene. CDR1 is SNHLY, CDR2 FYNNEI, per germline. This CDR3 contains 15 residues. The CDR3 region is CASSLAGGAGTEAFF. CDR3 in DNA: TGTGCCAGCAGTTTGGCAGGGGGCGCGGGCACTGAAGCTTTCTTT.

This clone was picked up one time. The chain joins TRBV19 to TRBJ2-5; 10 bases match TRBD2. Trimming took 5 bases from V and 5 from J; bases not matched to a gene: 11. The length of the CDR3 is 16 residues. CDR1 is LNHDA, CDR2 SQIVND, per germline (reference sequence). The chain's CDR3 is CASSFSSGSLGETQYF. The DNA of the CDR3 is TGTGCCAGTAGTTTCTCTAGCGGGAGTCTAGGGGAGACCCAGTACTTC.

This chain joins TRBV5-1 and TRBJ1-1, with D maybe TRBD1 (6 bases). The CDR3 has 15 residues. Trimming pared 3 bases from V and 0 bases from J, leaving 12 bases between. The germline V gene encodes CDR1 SGHRS and CDR2 YFSETQ. The CDR3 loop is CASSSPGQLNTEAFF. The CDR3 DNA reads as TGCGCCAGCAGCTCGCCAGGACAGCTGAACACTGAAGCTTTCTTT.

The table lists this clone with a few counts. The CDR3 region is CASTRGKGADWNSPLHF. As DNA, the CDR3 is TGTGCCAGCACCAGGGGCAAGGGGGCGGATTGGAATTCACCCCTCCACTTT. The chain combines TRBV25-1 with TRBJ1-6, with TRBD1 matching over 7 bases. This CDR3 has 17 residues. Germline CDR1 MGHDK, CDR2 SYGVNS. V was clipped by 7 bases and J by 7 bases; unmatched bases: 16.

The sample holds one count of this clone. The chain employs TRBV6-1 and TRBJ2-3; 8 positions match TRBD1. V lost 7 bases, J lost 2 bases, and 5 bases stayed unmatched. Germline CDR1 MNHNS, CDR2 SASEGT. The CDR3 spans 14 residues. CDR3 loop: CASTGTGDTDTQYF. Here the CDR3 DNA reads TGTGCCAGCACCGGGACAGGAGACACAGATACGCAGTATTTT.

The CDR3 DNA follows: TGTGCCAGCGGAGCGGGGCCGTATAATGAAAAACTGTTTTTT. It translates to CASGAGPYNEKLFF. The chain is built from TRBV5-4 and TRBJ1-4; maybe TRBD1 (5 bases). The CDR3 loop spans 14 amino acids. The V end was cut by 7 bases, the J end by 4 bases, with 14 bases between. Germline loops: CDR1 SGHNT, CDR2 YYREEE (reference sequence).

This chain uses TRBV7-2 with TRBJ1-1; D is undetermined. CDR3 length: 12 residues. Trimming pared 2 bases from V and 1 base from J, leaving 2 bases between. CDR1 and CDR2 (germline): SGHTA, FQGNSA. CDR3 sequence (DNA): TGTGCCAGCAGCTTACAGAACACTGAAGCTTTCTTT. It encodes CASSLQNTEAFF. Using reference TRBV7-2 and TRBJ1-1 for the parts outside the CDR3, the full variable domain is GAGVSQSPSNKVTEKGKDVELRCDPISGHTALYWYRQSLGQGLEFLIYFQGNSAPDKSGLPSDRFSAERTGGSVSTLTIQRTQQEDSAVYLCASSLQNTEAFFGQGTRLTVV.

V gene TRBV10-3 combines with J gene TRBJ2-7; D may be TRBD1 or TRBD2 (6 bases each). V lost 6 bases and J 4 bases, leaving 10 bases between the germline ends. Germline-derived CDR1 and CDR2 are ENHRY and SYGVKD. The CDR3 is 12 amino acids. CDR3 sequence (DNA): TGTGCCATCAGGGGGGGCGGGTACGAGCAGTACTTC. Translation: CAIRGGGYEQYF.

The V and J genes are TRBV27 and TRBJ2-3; TRBD2 matches 15 bases. The CDR3 consists of 20 residues. Germline V CDR1 and CDR2: MNHEY, SMNVEV (reference sequence). J was trimmed by 2 bases and V by 1 base; bases with no gene match: 10. CDR3 sequence (DNA): TGTGCCAGCAGTTTATACCCGGGACTAGCGGGGGGCCTACCCACAGATACGCAGTATTTT. Protein: CASSLYPGLAGGLPTDTQYF.

V is TRBV7-2 and J is TRBJ1-2; D is perhaps TRBD1 (5 bases). This CDR3 is built from 15 residues. CDR1 and CDR2 from the germline V gene are SGHTA and FQGNSA. V lost 1 base, J lost 1 base, and 10 bases lay in between. CDR3 coding DNA: TGTGCCAGCAGCTTAGGACAGACCATTAACTATGGCTACACCTTC. Its translation: CASSLGQTINYGYTF.